Following are 7 T cell receptor beta chains from one sample sequenced in a study of blood T cell repertoires in COVID-19. TCRdb's copy holds only in-frame clones and misses some; the assay was immunoSEQ multiplex PCR. This table has 250,000 to 300,000 clones, roughly nine tenths appearing once. Material: PBMCs or T cells enriched from blood (not recorded which). The source is a human donor in a cohort exposed to, infected with or recovered from COVID-19 (not recorded which). The donor label of this sample is uncertain.

V usage is TRBV6-4 and J usage is TRBJ1-6; 10 bases match TRBD1. The CDR3 extends over 16 amino acids. V was pared by 6 bases and J by 7 bases, with 9 bases of the junction left unmatched. Per the germline V gene, CDR1 is MRHNA and CDR2 is SNTAGT. The CDR3 is CASSVPGQGYNSPLHF. In nucleotides, the CDR3 is TGTGCCAGCAGCGTCCCGGGACAGGGGTACAATTCACCCCTCCACTTT.

V and J are TRBV7-2 and TRBJ2-5; 9 bases map to TRBD2. Germline V gene lookup returns CDR1 SGHTA and CDR2 FQGNSA. This CDR3 has 16 residues. V lost 5 bases and J lost 5; bases outside the gene matches: 12. The chain's CDR3 is CASSVIGTSSRETQYF. DNA of the CDR3: TGTGCCAGCAGCGTAATAGGGACTAGCTCTAGGGAGACCCAGTACTTC.

The chain carries TRBV10-1 and TRBJ1-2; D gene uncertain. Trimming removed 7 bases at V and 8 bases at J, with 14 bases between. There are 12 residues in the CDR3. Germline V gene lookup returns CDR1 WNHNN and CDR2 SYGVQD (reference sequence). CDR3 sequence (DNA): TGCGCCAGCACCCCTGGGAGATTCGGCTACACCTTC. It encodes CASTPGRFGYTF.

The V call is TRBV27, the J call TRBJ1-4; D remains unclear. CDR1 and CDR2 from the germline V gene are MNHEY and SMNVEV (reference sequence). The V and J ends lost 5 bases and 0 bases respectively, with 13 bases between them. The CDR3 is 16 amino acids. The CDR3, as DNA: TGTGCCAGCAGTCTGGGAGGGAGAGCAACTAATGAAAAACTGTTTTTT. This sequence encodes CASSLGGRATNEKLFF.

As DNA, the CDR3 is TGCGCCAGCAGATTAGCCCAAGGGGGCGATGAGCAGTTCTTC. This codes for CASRLAQGGDEQFF. This rearrangement joins TRBV5-1 to TRBJ2-1, with 7 bases matching TRBD1. Unmatched junction bases numbered 10, after V lost 5 bases and J lost 8 bases. CDR3 length equals 14 residues. Per the germline V gene, CDR1 is SGHRS and CDR2 is YFSETQ.

The rearrangement uses TRBV7-2 and TRBJ2-6; 9 nucleotides align to TRBD1. V lost 5 bases to trimming and J lost 0 bases; unmatched junction nucleotides: 11. The length of the CDR3 is 19 residues. The germline V gene encodes CDR1 SGHTA and CDR2 FQGNSA. Here the CDR3 DNA reads TGTGCCAGCAGCCCCACACCGGGACAGGGCCCCTCTGGGGCCAACGTCCTGACTTTC. Its protein is CASSPTPGQGPSGANVLTF.

The chain has TRBV19 and TRBJ1-5; TRBD1 aligns across 7 bases. The V segment lost 3 bases and the J segment 3 bases; nucleotides outside the gene matches: 5. This CDR3 spans 15 amino acids. Germline CDR1 is LNHDA and CDR2 is SQIVND (reference sequence). The DNA for the CDR3 is TGTGCCAGTAGTATGGGGACAGAGGTCAATCAGCCCCAGCATTTT. Protein sequence: CASSMGTEVNQPQHF.